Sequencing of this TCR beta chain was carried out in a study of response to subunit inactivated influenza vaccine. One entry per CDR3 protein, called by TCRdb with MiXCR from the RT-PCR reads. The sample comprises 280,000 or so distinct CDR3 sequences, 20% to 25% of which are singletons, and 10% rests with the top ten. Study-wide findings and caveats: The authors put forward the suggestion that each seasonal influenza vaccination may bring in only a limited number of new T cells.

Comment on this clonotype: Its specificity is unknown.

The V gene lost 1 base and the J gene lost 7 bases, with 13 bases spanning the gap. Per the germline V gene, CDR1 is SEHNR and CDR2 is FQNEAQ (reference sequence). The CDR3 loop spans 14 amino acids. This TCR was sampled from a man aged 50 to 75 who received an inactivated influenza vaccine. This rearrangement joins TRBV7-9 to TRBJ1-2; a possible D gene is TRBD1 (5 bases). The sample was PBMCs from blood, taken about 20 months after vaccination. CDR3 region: CASSLVARASGYTF. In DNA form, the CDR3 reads TGTGCCAGCAGCTTAGTCGCCAGGGCATCTGGCTACACCTTC.